This is a list of T cell receptor beta chains from one sample in a study of blood T cell repertoires in COVID-19. Sequenced by immunoSEQ multiplex PCR; TCRdb stores in-frame clones only, minus some. This table holds about 160,000 clones, 82% found once. The sequenced material came from peripheral blood. The receptor set was obtained from a middle-aged woman with COVID-19, enrolled during active disease. Each CDR3 is given with its conserved first and last residue. The order of the fields is V gene, clone size, J gene, D gene, CDR3 protein, CDR3 DNA. The D gene is left open where the match is weak. Clone size, where shown, is once, few, many, or a class for clones that have expanded.

TRBV19	-	TRBJ1-4	TRBD1	CASRAGGTTNEKLFF	TGTGCCAGTCGCGCAGGGGGCACGACTAATGAAAAACTGTTTTTT
TRBV2	-	TRBJ1-5	-	CASSGGGNQPQHF	TGTGCCAGCAGTGGTGGGGGGAATCAGCCCCAGCATTTT
TRBV6-5	-	TRBJ2-7	TRBD1	CASSPRTGGYEQYF	TGTGCCAGCAGCCCGCGGACAGGGGGCTACGAGCAGTACTTC
TRBV18	-	TRBJ2-2	-	CASSRDSSGELFF	TGTGCCAGCTCGCGGGACAGCAGCGGGGAGCTGTTTTTT
TRBV7-9	once	TRBJ1-6	-	CASSLVRNSPLHF	TGTGCCAGCAGCTTAGTACGGAATTCACCCCTCCACTTT
TRBV28	-	TRBJ2-2	-	CASSLGRTGELFF	TGTGCCAGCAGTTTAGGGCGAACCGGGGAGCTGTTTTTT
TRBV11-2	-	TRBJ2-6	TRBD1	CASSPPGGSGANVLTF	TGTGCCAGCAGCCCCCCAGGGGGCTCTGGGGCCAACGTCCTGACTTTC
TRBV9	-	TRBJ2-5	-	CASSAVGARLETQYF	TGTGCCAGCAGCGCGGTAGGAGCTAGGTTGGAGACCCAGTACTTC
TRBV11-3	-	TRBJ1-3	-	CASSGRTGNTIYF	TGTGCCAGCAGCGGCAGGACAGGAAACACCATATATTTT
TRBV7-9	-	TRBJ2-3	TRBD2	CASSPGTSGRGADTQYF	TGTGCCAGCAGCCCAGGGACTAGCGGGAGGGGAGCAGATACGCAGTATTTT